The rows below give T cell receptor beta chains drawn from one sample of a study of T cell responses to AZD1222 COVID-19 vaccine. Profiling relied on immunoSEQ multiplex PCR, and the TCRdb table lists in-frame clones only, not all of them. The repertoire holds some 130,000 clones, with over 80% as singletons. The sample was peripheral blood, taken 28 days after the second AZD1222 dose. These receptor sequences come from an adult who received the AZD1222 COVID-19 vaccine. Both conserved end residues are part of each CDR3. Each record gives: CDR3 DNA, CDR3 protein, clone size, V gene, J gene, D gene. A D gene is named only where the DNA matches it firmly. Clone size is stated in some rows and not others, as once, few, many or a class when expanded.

TGTGCCAGCAGCTTGCTAGGGTTGGGGACTGAAGCTTTCTTT,CASSLLGLGTEAFF,once,TRBV5-4,TRBJ1-1,.
TGTGCCAGCAGCTTGGTAGGGGCCCTCGGGGATGAGCAGTTCTTC,CASSLVGALGDEQFF,.,TRBV5-4,TRBJ2-1,.
TGTGCCAGCAGAGCAACAGCGAACACTGAAGCTTTCTTT,CASRATANTEAFF,.,TRBV6-4,TRBJ1-1,.
TGTGCCACCAGTGATCCGTGGGGGAGGGGGGCCACAGATACGCAGTATTTT,CATSDPWGRGATDTQYF,.,TRBV24-1,TRBJ2-3,.
TGTGCCAGCAGCCCCGGGGCAGTCACAGATACGCAGTATTTT,CASSPGAVTDTQYF,.,TRBV5-4,TRBJ2-3,.
TGTGCCACCAGCAGAGAACAGGGGTACGAGACCGGGGAGCTGTTTTTT,CATSREQGYETGELFF,few,TRBV15,TRBJ2-2,TRBD1
TGCGCCAGCAGCTCGGGACAGAATAGCAAGGACACTGAAGCTTTCTTT,CASSSGQNSKDTEAFF,.,TRBV5-1,TRBJ1-1,TRBD1
TGTGCCAGCAGGGCATATGGCTACACCTTC,CASRAYGYTF,.,TRBV6-5,TRBJ1-2,.
TGCGCCAGCAGTCCCGGGACAGGGGACTATGGCTACACCTTC,CASSPGTGDYGYTF,.,TRBV5-1,TRBJ1-2,TRBD1
TGTGCCAGCAGCCCACGGCAGGCCAGCTCCTACAATGAGCAGTTCTTC,CASSPRQASSYNEQFF,.,TRBV7-9,TRBJ2-1,.
TGTGCCAGCAGCTTTGGGCGGGCGAACACCGGGGAGCTGTTTTTT,CASSFGRANTGELFF,.,TRBV7-3,TRBJ2-2,.
TGTGCCACCAGCAGTGACTTGCGGGGTGGGTACACTGAAGCTTTCTTT,CATSSDLRGGYTEAFF,once,TRBV15,TRBJ1-1,.
TGTGCCAGCAGCGCTGAGGGGGGTTCAGGCACAGATACGCAGTATTTT,CASSAEGGSGTDTQYF,.,TRBV9,TRBJ2-3,.
TGTGCCTGGAGTATTGGGGCATCCCAGCATTTT,CAWSIGASQHF,.,TRBV30,TRBJ1-5,.
TGTGCCAGCAGCCAAGATATAAGGCCCGGGGAGCTGTTTTTT,CASSQDIRPGELFF,.,TRBV3-1/TRBV3-2,TRBJ2-2,.
TGCAGTGCTAGTACTAGCGGGGGGGCAGATACGCAGTATTTT,CSASTSGGADTQYF,.,TRBV20-1,TRBJ2-3,TRBD2
TGTGCCAGCAGCTTGGCCTTGGCAGGGGGGAATTTGGAAGAGACCCAGTACTTC,CASSLALAGGNLEETQYF,.,TRBV5-8,TRBJ2-5,.
TGCAGTGCTTGGAGTTATGGCTACACCTTC,CSAWSYGYTF,.,TRBV20-1,TRBJ1-2,.
TGTGCCAGCAGCCTCGCCCGGGGGACAGGGTTAGACGAGCAGTACTTC,CASSLARGTGLDEQYF,.,TRBV4-2,TRBJ2-7,TRBD1
TGTGCCAGCAGCTTAGCAATCCGGGGGGGGTCCTACAATGAGCAGTTCTTC,CASSLAIRGGSYNEQFF,.,TRBV11-2,TRBJ2-1,TRBD2
TGTGCCAGCAGCCAGGGCTTGGGCAATCAGCCCCAGCATTTT,CASSQGLGNQPQHF,.,TRBV3-1/TRBV3-2,TRBJ1-5,.
TGTGCCAGCGCATGGATGAACACTGAAGCTTTCTTT,CASAWMNTEAFF,.,TRBV19,TRBJ1-1,.
TGTGCCAGCAGCCAAGCACTTTGGGGGGGGCAGCCCCAGCATTTT,CASSQALWGGQPQHF,.,TRBV3-1/TRBV3-2,TRBJ1-5,.
TGTGCCAGCAGTTACGGCAGAGATTACGAGCAGTACTTC,CASSYGRDYEQYF,once,TRBV6-5,TRBJ2-7,.
TGCGCCAGCAGCCATACGGCTACAGGGGGCGCAGATACGCAGTATTTT,CASSHTATGGADTQYF,.,TRBV4-1,TRBJ2-3,TRBD1
TGTGCCGGAGGGACAGGAGACCTACGTTCACCCCTCCACTTT,CAGGTGDLRSPLHF,.,TRBV28,TRBJ1-6,TRBD1
TGTGCCAGCAGCTTGGGACAGGGGTATTACAATACGCAGTATTTT,CASSLGQGYYNTQYF,.,TRBV13,TRBJ2-3,TRBD1
TGTGCCAGCTCACGAGCGGGAGATCAGCCCCAGCATTTT,CASSRAGDQPQHF,once,TRBV18,TRBJ1-5,.
TGTGCCAGCAGTTCCTCTGTCGGTTCACCCCTCCACTTT,CASSSSVGSPLHF,.,TRBV12-3/TRBV12-4,TRBJ1-6,.
TGTGCCAGCAGTCCGGGACAGGGGAACACCGGGGAGCTGTTTTTT,CASSPGQGNTGELFF,.,TRBV6-5,TRBJ2-2,TRBD1
TGTGCCAGCCAGCCTTCTGGAGGGGCTAACTATGGCTACACCTTC,CASQPSGGANYGYTF,.,TRBV5-5,TRBJ1-2,.
TGCGCCAGCAGCCAACCTGGACAGGGAGGAACTGAAGCTTTCTTT,CASSQPGQGGTEAFF,.,TRBV4-1,TRBJ1-1,TRBD1
TGTGCCACCCCCTTGAGGGGGCGGGGCGGCTACACCTTC,CATPLRGRGGYTF,.,TRBV6-5,TRBJ1-2,TRBD1